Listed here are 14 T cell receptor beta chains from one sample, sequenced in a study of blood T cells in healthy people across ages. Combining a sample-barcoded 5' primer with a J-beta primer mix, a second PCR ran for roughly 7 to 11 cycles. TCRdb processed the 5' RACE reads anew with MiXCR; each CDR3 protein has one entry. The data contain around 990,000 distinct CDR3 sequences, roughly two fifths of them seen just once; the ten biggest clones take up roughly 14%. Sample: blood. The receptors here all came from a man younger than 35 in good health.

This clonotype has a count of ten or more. In DNA, the CDR3 is TGCGCCAGCAGCCTTCTACAGGGAGTAAACGAAAAACTGTTTTTT. Translating it yields CASSLLQGVNEKLFF. J is TRBJ1-4 and V is TRBV4-1, with TRBD1 as a possible D gene (6 bases). The CDR3 has 15 residues. Between the trimmed V and J ends, which lost 4 bases and 8 bases, there was a span of 17 bases. From germline, CDR1 is MGHRA and CDR2 YSYEKL.

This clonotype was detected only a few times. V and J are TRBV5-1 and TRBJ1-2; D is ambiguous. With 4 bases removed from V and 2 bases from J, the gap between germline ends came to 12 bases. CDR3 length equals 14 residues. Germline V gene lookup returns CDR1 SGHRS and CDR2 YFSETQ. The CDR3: CASSPYLSNYGYTF. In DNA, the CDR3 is TGCGCCAGCAGCCCATATCTCTCAAACTATGGCTACACCTTC.

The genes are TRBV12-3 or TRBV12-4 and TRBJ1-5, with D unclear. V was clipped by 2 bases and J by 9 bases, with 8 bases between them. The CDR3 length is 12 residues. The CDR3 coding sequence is TGTGCCAGCAGTTTATCGACGGGGCCCCAGCATTTT. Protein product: CASSLSTGPQHF.

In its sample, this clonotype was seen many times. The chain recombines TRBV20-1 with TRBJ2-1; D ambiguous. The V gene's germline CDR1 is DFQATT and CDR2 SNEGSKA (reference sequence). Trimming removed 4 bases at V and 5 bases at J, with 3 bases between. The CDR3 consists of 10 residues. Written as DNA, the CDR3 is TGCAGTGCTACGGACAATGAGCAGTTCTTC. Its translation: CSATDNEQFF.

The CDR3 region has the DNA TGTGCCACCAGTGCGGGACTAGCGGACAATGAGCAGTTCTTC. This sequence encodes CATSAGLADNEQFF. The chain uses TRBV24-1 and TRBJ2-1, with 11 bases fitting TRBD2. Germline V gene lookup returns CDR1 KGHDR and CDR2 SFDVKD. The J segment lost 5 bases and the V segment lost 5 bases, leaving 1 base of the junction unmatched. The CDR3 consists of 14 residues.

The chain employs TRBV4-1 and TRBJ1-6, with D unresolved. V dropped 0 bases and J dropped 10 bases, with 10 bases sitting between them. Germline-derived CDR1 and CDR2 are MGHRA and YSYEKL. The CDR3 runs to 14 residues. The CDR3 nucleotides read TGCGCCAGCAGCCAAGATAGAGTTCTGTCACCCCTCCACTTT. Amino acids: CASSQDRVLSPLHF.

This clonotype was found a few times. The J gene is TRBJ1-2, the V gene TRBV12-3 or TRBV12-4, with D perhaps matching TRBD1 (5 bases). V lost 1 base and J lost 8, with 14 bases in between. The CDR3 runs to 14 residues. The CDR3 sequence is CASSLVRGAGGYTF. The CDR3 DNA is TGTGCCAGCAGTTTAGTTCGGGGCGCGGGAGGCTACACCTTC.

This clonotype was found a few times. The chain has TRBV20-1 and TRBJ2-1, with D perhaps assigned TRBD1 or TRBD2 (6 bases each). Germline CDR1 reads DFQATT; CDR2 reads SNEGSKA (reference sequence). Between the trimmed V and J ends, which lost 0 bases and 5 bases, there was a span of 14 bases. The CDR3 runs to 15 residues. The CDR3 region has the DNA TGCAGTGCTAGAGATATAAAGGGGGGAAACAATGAGCAGTTCTTC. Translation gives CSARDIKGGNNEQFF.

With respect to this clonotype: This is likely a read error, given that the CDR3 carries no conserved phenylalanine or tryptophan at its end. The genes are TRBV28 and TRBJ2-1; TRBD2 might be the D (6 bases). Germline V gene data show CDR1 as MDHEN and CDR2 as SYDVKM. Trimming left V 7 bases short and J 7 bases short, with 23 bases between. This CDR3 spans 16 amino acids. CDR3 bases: TGTGCCAGCACCCCCTCCGGGACTTCCCTGGGAAATGAGCAGTTCGTC. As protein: CASTPSGTSLGNEQFV.

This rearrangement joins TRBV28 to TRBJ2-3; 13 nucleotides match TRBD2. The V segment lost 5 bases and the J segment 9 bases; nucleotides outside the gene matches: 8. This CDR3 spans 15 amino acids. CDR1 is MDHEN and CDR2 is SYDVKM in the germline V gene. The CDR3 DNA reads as TGTGCCAGCAGTGACAGACTAGCGGGGGGTGTGACGCAGTATTTT. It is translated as CASSDRLAGGVTQYF. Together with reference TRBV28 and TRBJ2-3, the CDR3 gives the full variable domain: DVKVTQSSRYLVKRTGEKVFLECVQDMDHENMFWYRQDPGLGLRLIYFSYDVKMKEKGDIPEGYSVSREKKERFSLILESASTNQTSMYLCASSDRLAGGVTQYFGPGTRLTVL.

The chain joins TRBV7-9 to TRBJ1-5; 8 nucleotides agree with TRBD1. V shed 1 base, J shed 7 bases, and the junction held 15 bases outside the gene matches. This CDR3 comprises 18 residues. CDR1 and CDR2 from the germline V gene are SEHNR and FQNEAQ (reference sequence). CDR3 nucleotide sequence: TGTGCCAGCAGCTTAGGAGGACAGGGAGAATGGGTTATCCAGCCCCAGCATTTT. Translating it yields CASSLGGQGEWVIQPQHF.

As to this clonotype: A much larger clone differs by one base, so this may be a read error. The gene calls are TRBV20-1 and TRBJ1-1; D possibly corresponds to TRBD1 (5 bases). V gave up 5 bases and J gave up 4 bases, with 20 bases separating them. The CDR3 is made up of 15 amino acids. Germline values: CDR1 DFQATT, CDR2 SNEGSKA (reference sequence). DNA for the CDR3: TGCAGTGCTGGTGGGGCCATGGCTGTGGGCACTGAAGCTTTCTTT. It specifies CSAGGAMAVGTEAFF.

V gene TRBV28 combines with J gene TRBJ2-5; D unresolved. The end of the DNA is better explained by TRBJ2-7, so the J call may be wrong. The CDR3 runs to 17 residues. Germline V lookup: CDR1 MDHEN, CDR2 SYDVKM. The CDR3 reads CASSPTSRPPIRYEQYF. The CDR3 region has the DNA TGTGCCAGCAGTCCAACCTCCCGGCCCCCTATACGCTACGAGCAGTACTTC.

The CDR3 region is CASSVSFEETQYF. As DNA, the CDR3 is TGCGCCAGCAGCGTGAGTTTTGAAGAGACCCAGTACTTC. The chain carries TRBV5-1 and TRBJ2-5; D is unclear. From germline, CDR1 is SGHRS and CDR2 YFSETQ. V shed 4 bases and J shed 3 bases, with 10 bases lying between them. The CDR3 consists of 13 residues. The full variable domain, rest sourced from reference TRBV5-1 and TRBJ2-5, is KAGVTQTPRYLIKTRGQQVTLSCSPISGHRSVSWYQQTPGQGLQFLFEYFSETQRNKGNFPGRFSGRQFSNSRSEMNVSTLELGDSALYLCASSVSFEETQYFGPGTRLLVL.